This is a list of T cell receptor beta chains from one sample in a study of T-cell reconstitution after alpha-beta-depleted transplantation in children. MiXCR, run by TCRdb on the PCR reads, gives a single entry per CDR3 protein. The sample includes about 540,000 distinct CDR3 sequences, 25% to 30% seen only once; the top ten take around a third. The source was PBMCs, collected before TCRalphabeta/CD19-depleted stem cell transplant. The receptors come from a boy younger than two with Wiskott-Aldrich syndrome, due to receive a stem cell transplant. The CDR3 runs from the conserved cysteine through the conserved F or W.

TRBJ2-4 TRBV11-2 CASSNSDRGALGNIQYF
TRBJ2-1 TRBV5-1 CASSLSGTPSDEQFF
TRBJ2-1 TRBV24-1 CATSDRDRVRNEQFF
TRBJ1-2 TRBV20-1 CSARDKGTGYGYTF
TRBJ2-7 TRBV5-1 CASSRGLVYYEQYF
TRBJ2-5 TRBV12-3/TRBV12-4 CASSFRGAETQYF
TRBJ2-1 TRBV29-1 CSADPDSYNEQFF
TRBJ2-1 TRBV7-8 CASSFAGRDLWNEQFF
TRBJ1-5 TRBV28 CASRTMDRSNQPQHF
TRBJ2-2 TRBV24-1 CATSDSFGRQGGTGELFF
TRBJ2-3 TRBV28 CASSLSLLAGGIPTDTQYF
TRBJ2-1 TRBV6-1 CASIGTGSYNEQFF
TRBJ2-5 TRBV5-1 CASTGVETQYF
TRBJ2-7 TRBV20-1 CSLEGIISGGSYEQYF
TRBJ1-2 TRBV27 CASSGGWNYGYTF
TRBJ1-1 TRBV20-1 CSARVLRDTEAFF
TRBJ2-1 TRBV3-1 CASSLSGVTDEQFF
TRBJ1-4 TRBV20-1 CSVLQGHEKLFF
TRBJ2-3 TRBV5-1 CASSRDRSSTDTQYF
TRBJ2-7 TRBV7-9 CASSRNTGFDEQYF
TRBJ2-5 TRBV28 CASSPETSGVQETQYF
TRBJ1-1 TRBV18 CASSPLRGEAFF
TRBJ1-2 TRBV19 CASSMDRNYGYTF
TRBJ1-6 TRBV7-9 CASSAQGQGNSPLHF
TRBJ2-1 TRBV28 CASSLSGRGREQFF
TRBJ2-7 TRBV20-1 CSARDWGQTGTPYEQYF
TRBJ2-1 TRBV12-3/TRBV12-4 CASRPGLAFNEQFF
TRBJ2-7 TRBV7-9 CASSPTGTGSHEQYF
TRBJ2-7 TRBV5-1 CASSALGTAYEQYF
TRBJ2-2 TRBV19 CASSMRQSYTGELFF
TRBJ2-3 TRBV2 CASSELTSTDTQYF
TRBJ1-1 TRBV7-6 CASSSARGDTEAFF
TRBJ2-3 TRBV12-3/TRBV12-4 CASAPGLGTDTQYF
TRBJ1-6 TRBV6-5 CASSYEGTGNSPLHF